Each of the 22 T cell receptor beta chains below was sequenced from the same sample in a study of blood T cell repertoires in COVID-19 (dated by TCRdb to the early 2020s). Library preparation used the immunoSEQ multiplex PCR assay. The clones in this table, taken by TCRdb from immuneACCESS, are in-frame only. Not every clone is retained; where verified, under half of the shortfall comes from an unresolved V gene, and the cause of the rest is unknown. Recorded for this sample are hundreds of thousands of clones; 65% to 90% of them occurred a single time. Roughly 4.6% of the sample lies in the top ten. Sample: peripheral blood. The receptors come from a middle-aged man with active or convalescent COVID-19.

The V and J genes are TRBV5-1 and TRBJ1-5; D might be TRBD1 (6 bases). Germline CDR1 is SGHRS and CDR2 is YFSETQ. With 0 bases removed from V and 3 bases from J, the gap between germline ends came to 10 bases. The CDR3 sequence is 15 residues long. This CDR3 is CASSLEGETNQPQHF. The CDR3 nucleotides are TGCGCCAGCAGCTTGGAGGGGGAGACCAATCAGCCCCAGCATTTT.

The J gene is TRBJ1-1, the V gene TRBV6-5, with a weak D call TRBD1 (5 bases). V shed 9 bases and J shed 4 bases, with 15 bases lying between them. The CDR3 totals 13 residues. The germline CDR1 and CDR2 sequences are MNHEY and SVGAGI. The CDR3 region has the DNA TGTGCCAGTGGAGGGGCCTTAACCACTGAAGCTTTCTTT. Amino acid sequence: CASGGALTTEAFF.

V and J are TRBV15 and TRBJ2-2; the match to TRBD1 covers 11 bases. V dropped 3 bases and J dropped 4; count of bases not matched to a gene: 7. Germline CDR1 is LNHNV and CDR2 is YYDKDF (reference sequence). This CDR3 is 17 amino acids long. This CDR3 reads CATSRWTGGASTGELFF. CDR3 bases: TGTGCCACCAGCAGGTGGACAGGGGGCGCAAGCACCGGGGAGCTGTTTTTT.

The chain employs TRBV3-1 (or the pseudogene TRBV3-2) and TRBJ1-2; 8 positions match TRBD1. CDR3 length: 19 amino acids. V was clipped by 1 base and J by 7 bases; unmatched bases: 20. Germline lookup yields CDR1 LGHDT and CDR2 YNNKEL (reference sequence). DNA of the CDR3: TGTGCCAGCAGCCAAGTAGGACAGGGAAGAGGGGCGGGGATCGGTGGCTACACCTTC. This codes for CASSQVGQGRGAGIGGYTF.

This chain joins TRBV30 and TRBJ1-1; a possible D gene is TRBD1 (5 bases). The germline V gene encodes CDR1 GTSNPN and CDR2 SVGIG (reference sequence). V lost 0 bases to trimming and J lost 11 bases, with 13 bases between them. CDR3 length equals 12 residues. CDR3 amino acids: CAWSVGRQYAFF. CDR3 DNA: TGTGCCTGGAGTGTGGGGCGACAATACGCTTTCTTT.

The chain is built from TRBV28 and TRBJ2-7, with 13 bases lining up with TRBD2. After removal of 5 bases from V and 5 bases from J, the junction contained 6 bases not matched to a gene. Germline V gene sequence: CDR1 MDHEN, CDR2 SYDVKM. The CDR3 extends over 15 amino acids. The CDR3 region is CASSAGTSGKNEQYF. CDR3 coding DNA: TGTGCCAGCAGTGCCGGGACTAGCGGGAAGAACGAGCAGTACTTC.

CDR3 loop: CASSSRTGEPGNTIYF. In DNA form, the CDR3 reads TGTGCCAGCAGCTCACGCACAGGGGAGCCTGGAAACACCATATATTTT. This chain uses TRBV7-9 with TRBJ1-3, with 7 bases fitting TRBD1. The CDR3 sequence is 16 residues long. V lost 4 bases, J lost 2 bases, and 8 bases stayed unmatched. Per germline, CDR1 SEHNR and CDR2 FQNEAQ (reference sequence).

The chain couples TRBV7-2 to TRBJ2-3; no definite D call. The V end lost 1 base, the J end lost 2 bases, and 7 bases lay between the germline ends. Germline-derived CDR1 and CDR2 are SGHTA and FQGNSA. The CDR3 consists of 14 residues. CDR3 sequence: CASSLDFSTDTQYF. The CDR3 nucleotides are TGTGCCAGCAGCTTAGATTTCTCCACAGATACGCAGTATTTT.

The rearrangement joins TRBV4-1 to TRBJ1-2, with 7 bases identical to TRBD1. Germline lookup yields CDR1 MGHRA and CDR2 YSYEKL. CDR3 size: 14 residues. The trim removed 6 bases at V and 2 bases at J, leaving 6 bases unmatched. The CDR3: CASRVPGQNYGYTF. The CDR3 coding sequence is TGCGCCAGCAGGGTTCCGGGACAGAACTATGGCTACACCTTC.

The chain carries TRBV10-1 and TRBJ1-1; D is possibly TRBD1 (6 bases). The CDR3 has 15 residues. Trimming removed 7 bases from V and 1 base from J, with 16 bases in between. Per germline, CDR1 WNHNN and CDR2 SYGVQD (reference sequence). CDR3 amino acids: CASIGPGVANTEAFF. The CDR3, as DNA: TGCGCCAGCATAGGCCCAGGGGTTGCGAACACTGAAGCTTTCTTT.

This chain links TRBV24-1 with TRBJ2-5; TRBD2 matches 7 bases. Losses at the gene ends were 5 bases for V and 3 bases for J; bases not matched to a gene: 2. There are 13 residues in the CDR3. Germline-derived CDR1 and CDR2 are KGHDR and SFDVKD. The CDR3 spells CATSGAGEETQYF. As DNA, the CDR3 is TGTGCCACCAGTGGGGCGGGAGAAGAGACCCAGTACTTC.

V usage is TRBV7-8 and J usage is TRBJ2-3; TRBD1 aligns across 10 bases. CDR1 and CDR2 (germline): SGHVS, FQNEAQ. Trimming cost V 3 bases and J 5 bases; bases outside gene matches: 11. The CDR3 totals 17 residues. The CDR3 reads CASSFLLRQGAIDTQYF. The CDR3 coding sequence is TGTGCCAGCAGCTTTCTCCTCCGACAGGGGGCTATAGATACGCAGTATTTT.

The chain recombines TRBV6-2 or TRBV6-3 with TRBJ1-1, with D maybe TRBD1 (6 bases). V was pared by 5 bases and J by 3 bases, with 13 bases between. CDR1 is MNHEY and CDR2 is SVGEGT in the germline V gene. The CDR3 spans 14 residues. The CDR3, as DNA: TGTGCCAGCAGTGTCACAGGGTTCTACACTGAAGCTTTCTTT. This translates into CASSVTGFYTEAFF.

The rearrangement links TRBV24-1 to TRBJ2-1; 13 bases are a match to TRBD2. The CDR3 loop spans 16 amino acids. J was trimmed by 4 bases and V by 3 bases; bases with no gene match: 2. Germline CDR1 reads KGHDR; CDR2 reads SFDVKD. The CDR3 coding sequence is TGTGCCACCAGTGATGGACTAGCGGGGGCGTACAATGAGCAGTTCTTC. Protein product: CATSDGLAGAYNEQFF.

This clone was counted a few times. The rearrangement links TRBV6-5 to TRBJ2-5, with unresolved D. With 7 bases removed from V and 4 bases from J, the gap between germline ends came to 16 bases. The CDR3 has 14 residues. Looked up from germline, CDR1 is MNHEY and CDR2 is SVGAGI. CDR3 DNA: TGTGCCAGCACCGAGTCCGGGTCCCCAGAGACCCAGTACTTC. This encodes CASTESGSPETQYF.

The rearrangement joins TRBV27 to TRBJ2-7, with D uncertain. The CDR3 covers 14 residues. CDR1 is MNHEY and CDR2 is SMNVEV in the germline V gene (reference sequence). V dropped 2 bases and J dropped 0 bases, with 8 bases sitting between them. As DNA, the CDR3 is TGTGCCAGCAGTTTAAACACAGCCTCCTACGAGCAGTACTTC. Amino acids: CASSLNTASYEQYF.

This chain uses TRBV5-8 with TRBJ2-5; 7 bases align to TRBD1. J lost 2 bases, V lost 1 base, and 5 bases had no gene match. Germline V gene sequence: CDR1 SGHTS, CDR2 YDEGEE. The CDR3 has 15 residues. CDR3 loop: CASSLRSTGQETQYF. As DNA, the CDR3 is TGTGCCAGCAGCTTGAGATCGACAGGGCAAGAGACCCAGTACTTC. The full variable domain, with the rest looked up from reference TRBV5-8 and TRBJ2-5, is EAGVTQSPTHLIKTRGQQATLRCSPISGHTSVYWYQQALGLGLQFLLWYDEGEERNRGNFPPRFSGRQFPNYSSELNVNALELEDSALYLCASSLRSTGQETQYFGPGTRLLVL.

V usage is TRBV7-5 and J usage is TRBJ2-3; the D call in the table, TRBD1, was not verified against the DNA. TRBV7-5 is given as a pseudogene. The CDR3 covers 17 residues. CDR3 sequence: CVRRLEPQGVGLDTQYF. The CDR3 nucleotides read TGTGTCAGAAGGCTTGAGCCCCAGGGTGTCGGTTTGGATACGCAGTATTTT.

The chain has TRBV6-5 and TRBJ1-1; 7 bases are shared with TRBD1. CDR3 size: 10 residues. Germline V gene data show CDR1 as MNHEY and CDR2 as SVGAGI. Losses at the gene ends were 8 bases for V and 7 bases for J; bases not matched to a gene: 1. CDR3 sequence reads: CASWDSEAFF. CDR3 nucleotides: TGTGCCAGCTGGGACAGTGAAGCTTTCTTT.

Comment on this clone: Mismatch with germline at one junction end may stem from a read error. Here the CDR3 DNA reads TGCGCCAGCAGCTCCGGGACTAGCGGGTACCAAGAGGCCCAGTACTTC. Translated: CASSSGTSGYQEAQYF. V gene TRBV5-1 combines with J gene TRBJ2-5; 12 positions agree with TRBD2. Germline CDR1 SGHRS, CDR2 YFSETQ. This CDR3 is built from 16 residues.

The rearrangement uses TRBV6-6 and TRBJ2-7, with no clear D. With 2 bases removed from V and 4 bases from J, the gap between germline ends came to 9 bases. The CDR3 has 13 amino acids. Germline CDR1 MNHNY, CDR2 SVGAGI (reference sequence). CDR3 DNA: TGTGCCAGCAGTTACCCCGAGTCGTACGAGCAGTACTTC. Its translation is CASSYPESYEQYF.

V and J are TRBV30 and TRBJ2-1, with 15 bases matching TRBD2. The length of the CDR3 is 17 residues. V trimming: 0 bases; J trimming: 4 bases; junction bases outside the gene matches: 4. Per the germline V gene, CDR1 is GTSNPN and CDR2 is SVGIG (reference sequence). CDR3 protein: CAWSVGLAGGPYNEQFF. CDR3 DNA sequence: TGTGCCTGGAGTGTAGGACTAGCGGGAGGGCCGTACAATGAGCAGTTCTTC. The full variable domain, in which reference TRBV30 and TRBJ2-1 provide the parts outside the CDR3, is SQTIHQWPATLVQPVGSPLSLECTVEGTSNPNLYWYRQAAGRGLQLLFYSVGIGQISSEVPQNLSASRPQDRQFILSSKKLLLSDSGFYLCAWSVGLAGGPYNEQFFGPGTRLTVL.